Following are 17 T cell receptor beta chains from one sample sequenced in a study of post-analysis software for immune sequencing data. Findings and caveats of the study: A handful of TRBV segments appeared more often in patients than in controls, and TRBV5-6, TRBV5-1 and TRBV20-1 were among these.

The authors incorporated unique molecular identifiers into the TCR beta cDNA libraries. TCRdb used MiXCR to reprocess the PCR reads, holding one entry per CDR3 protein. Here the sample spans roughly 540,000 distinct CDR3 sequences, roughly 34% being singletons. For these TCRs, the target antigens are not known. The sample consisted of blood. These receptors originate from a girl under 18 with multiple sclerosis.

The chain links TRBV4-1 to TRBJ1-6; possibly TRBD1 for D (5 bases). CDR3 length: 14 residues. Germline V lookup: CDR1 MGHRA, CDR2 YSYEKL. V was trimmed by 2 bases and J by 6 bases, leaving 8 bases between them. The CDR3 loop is CASSQTGPNSPLHF. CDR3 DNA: TGCGCCAGCAGCCAAACGGGACCTAATTCACCCCTCCACTTT.

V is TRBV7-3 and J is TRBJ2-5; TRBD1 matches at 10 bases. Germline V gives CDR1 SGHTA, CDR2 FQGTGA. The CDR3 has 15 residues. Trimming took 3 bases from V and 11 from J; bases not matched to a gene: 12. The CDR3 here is CASSFARDRGNEQYF. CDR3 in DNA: TGTGCCAGCAGCTTCGCGCGGGACAGGGGCAATGAGCAGTACTTC.

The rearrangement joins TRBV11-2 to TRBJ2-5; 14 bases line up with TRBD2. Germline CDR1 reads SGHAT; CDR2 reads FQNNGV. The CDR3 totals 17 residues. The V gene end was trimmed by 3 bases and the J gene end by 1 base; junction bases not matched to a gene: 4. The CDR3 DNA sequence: TGTGCCAGCAGCTTGGGGACTAGCGGGGGACTCCAAGAGACCCAGTACTTC. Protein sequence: CASSLGTSGGLQETQYF.

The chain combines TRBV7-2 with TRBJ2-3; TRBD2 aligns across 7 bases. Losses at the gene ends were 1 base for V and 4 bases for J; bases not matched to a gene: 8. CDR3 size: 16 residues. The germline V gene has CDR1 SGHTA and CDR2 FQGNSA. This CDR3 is CASSLGASGPPDTQYF. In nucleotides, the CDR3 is TGTGCCAGCAGCTTAGGTGCTAGCGGACCCCCAGATACGCAGTATTTT.

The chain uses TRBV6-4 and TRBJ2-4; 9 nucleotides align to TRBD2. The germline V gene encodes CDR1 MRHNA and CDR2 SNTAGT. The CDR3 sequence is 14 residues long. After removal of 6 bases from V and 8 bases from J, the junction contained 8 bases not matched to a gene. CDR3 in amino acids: CASSAGGPGDIQYF. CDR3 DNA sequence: TGTGCCAGCAGCGCGGGGGGGCCTGGGGACATTCAGTACTTC.

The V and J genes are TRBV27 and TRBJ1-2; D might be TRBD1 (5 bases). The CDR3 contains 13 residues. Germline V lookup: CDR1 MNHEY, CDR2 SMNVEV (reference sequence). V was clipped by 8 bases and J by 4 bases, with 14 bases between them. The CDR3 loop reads CASRPMGTYGYTF. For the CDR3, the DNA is TGTGCCAGCCGCCCGATGGGGACCTATGGCTACACCTTC.

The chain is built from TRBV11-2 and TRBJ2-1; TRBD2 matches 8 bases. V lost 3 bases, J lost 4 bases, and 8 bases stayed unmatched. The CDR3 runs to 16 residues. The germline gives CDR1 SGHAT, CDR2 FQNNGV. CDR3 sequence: CASSFPSGGIYNEQFF. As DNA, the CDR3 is TGTGCCAGCAGCTTCCCGTCGGGGGGGATTTACAATGAGCAGTTCTTC. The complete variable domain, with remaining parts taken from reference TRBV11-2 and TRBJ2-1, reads EAGVAQSPRYKIIEKRQSVAFWCNPISGHATLYWYQQILGQGPKLLIQFQNNGVVDDSQLPKDRFSAERLKGVDSTLKIQPAKLEDSAVYLCASSFPSGGIYNEQFFGPGTRLTVL.

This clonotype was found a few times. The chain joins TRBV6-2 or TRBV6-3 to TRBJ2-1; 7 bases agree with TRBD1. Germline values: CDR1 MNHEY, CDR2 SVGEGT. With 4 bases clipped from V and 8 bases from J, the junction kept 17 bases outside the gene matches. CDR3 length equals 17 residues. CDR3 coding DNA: TGTGCCAGCAGTTCGTCATTGCGCCCCGGACAGGCGTATGAGCAGTTCTTC. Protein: CASSSSLRPGQAYEQFF.

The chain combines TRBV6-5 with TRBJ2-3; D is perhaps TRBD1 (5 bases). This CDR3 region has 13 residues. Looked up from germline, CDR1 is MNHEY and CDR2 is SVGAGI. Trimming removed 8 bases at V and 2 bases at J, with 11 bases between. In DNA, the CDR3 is TGTGCCAGCGGGGCTCCCCTCACAGATACGCAGTATTTT. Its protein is CASGAPLTDTQYF.

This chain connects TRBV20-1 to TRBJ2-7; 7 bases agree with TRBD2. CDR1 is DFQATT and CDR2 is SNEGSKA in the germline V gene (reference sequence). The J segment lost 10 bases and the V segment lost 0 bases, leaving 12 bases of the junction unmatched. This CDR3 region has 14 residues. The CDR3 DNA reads TGCAGTGCTAGAGATATATCGGGGGGAGAGAGCCAGTACTTC. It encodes CSARDISGGESQYF.

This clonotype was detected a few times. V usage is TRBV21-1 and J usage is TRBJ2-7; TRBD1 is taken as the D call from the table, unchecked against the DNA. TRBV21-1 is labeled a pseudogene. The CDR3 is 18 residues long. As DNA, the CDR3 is TGTGCCAGCAGCAAAGAACCCGTCAGGCCTTTCCCCTTCTACGAGCAGTACTTC. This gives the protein CASSKEPVRPFPFYEQYF.

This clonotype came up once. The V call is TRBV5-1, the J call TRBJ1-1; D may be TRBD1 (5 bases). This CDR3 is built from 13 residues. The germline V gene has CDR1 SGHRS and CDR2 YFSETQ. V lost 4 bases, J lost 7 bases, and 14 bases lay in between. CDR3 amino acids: CASSHAMGDEAFF. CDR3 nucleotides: TGCGCCAGCAGCCACGCCATGGGGGATGAAGCTTTCTTT.

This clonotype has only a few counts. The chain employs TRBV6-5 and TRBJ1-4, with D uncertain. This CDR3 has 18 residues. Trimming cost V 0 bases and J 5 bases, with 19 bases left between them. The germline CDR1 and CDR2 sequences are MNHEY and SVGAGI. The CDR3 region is CASSYSSRSYPANEKLFF. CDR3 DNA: TGTGCCAGCAGTTACTCGAGTCGGAGCTACCCGGCAAATGAAAAACTGTTTTTT.

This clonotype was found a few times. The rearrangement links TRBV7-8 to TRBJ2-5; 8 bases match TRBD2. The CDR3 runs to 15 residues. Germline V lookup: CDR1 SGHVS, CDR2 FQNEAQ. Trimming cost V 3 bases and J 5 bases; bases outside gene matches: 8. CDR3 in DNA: TGTGCCAGCAGCTTTCCTAGCGGGTGGGAGGAGACCCAGTACTTC. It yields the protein CASSFPSGWEETQYF.

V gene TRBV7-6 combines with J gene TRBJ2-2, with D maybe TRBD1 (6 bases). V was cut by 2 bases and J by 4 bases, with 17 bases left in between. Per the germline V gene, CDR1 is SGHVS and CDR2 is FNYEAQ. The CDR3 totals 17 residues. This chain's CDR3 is CASSLIWSGAGTGELFF. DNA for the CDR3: TGTGCCAGCAGCTTAATTTGGTCAGGGGCCGGCACCGGGGAGCTGTTTTTT.

The CDR3 coding sequence is TGTGCCAGCAGCCAAGTATCAGCGAACTATGGCTACACCTTC. It encodes CASSQVSANYGYTF. The chain couples TRBV4-2 to TRBJ1-2; D is ambiguous. The germline gives CDR1 LGHNA, CDR2 YNFKEQ. The CDR3 covers 14 residues. V was pared by 1 base and J by 2 bases, with 8 bases between.

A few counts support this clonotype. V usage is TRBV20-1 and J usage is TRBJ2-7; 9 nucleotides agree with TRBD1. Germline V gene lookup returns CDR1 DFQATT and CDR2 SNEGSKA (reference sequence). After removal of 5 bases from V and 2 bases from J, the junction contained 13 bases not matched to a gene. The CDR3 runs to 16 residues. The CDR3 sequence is CSAFHSYRDRAYEQYF. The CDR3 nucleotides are TGCAGTGCTTTTCACTCCTACCGGGACAGGGCCTACGAGCAGTACTTC.